These T cell receptor beta chains were read from a single sample in a study of CD8 T cells in Susac syndrome. One entry per CDR3 protein, called by TCRdb with MiXCR from the immunoSEQ multiplex PCR reads. Of 200,000 or so distinct CDR3 sequences detected, 90% to 95% appear once; the ten largest clones hold roughly 0.088%. The sample taken for sequencing was CD4+ T cells from PBMCs. The receptors originated from a human donor with multiple sclerosis. The conserved cysteine and the conserved F or W are not part of the CDR3 here.

v_call	j_call	cdr3_aa
TRBV7-8	TRBJ2-7	ASGRSIYEQY
TRBV15	TRBJ1-2	ATSRDYTGYGYT
TRBV20-1	TRBJ2-7	SARGDIGSEQY
TRBV4-1	TRBJ2-7	ASSRNMFSEQY
TRBV30	TRBJ1-5	AWAPGGDQPQH
TRBV3-1	TRBJ1-1	ASTAASLGGTEAF
TRBV3-1	TRBJ1-1	ASSFRDGNTEAF
TRBV30	TRBJ1-2	AWSRTDKLGGYT
TRBV7-9	TRBJ2-7	ASSLYGGLAGKYEQY
TRBV6-5	TRBJ1-5	ASSLRVAGNQPQH
TRBV18	TRBJ1-5	ASSPGPNQPQH
TRBV4-1	TRBJ2-1	ASSPQGGWSYNEQF
TRBV7-7	TRBJ2-1	ASSLGQGVSEQF
TRBV7-2	TRBJ2-5	ASTDYLQETQY
TRBV7-9	TRBJ2-1	ASSGGGINEQF
TRBV18	TRBJ1-5	ASSPGQGDQPQH
TRBV24-1	TRBJ2-5	ATSVPLAGVETQY
TRBV20-1	TRBJ2-5	SASVGFETQY
TRBV25-1	TRBJ2-3	ASSGVSYPEDTQY
TRBV18	TRBJ1-5	ASSPQGRLAYSNQPQH
TRBV2	TRBJ2-6	ASIRDRGSGANVLT
TRBV5-1	TRBJ2-3	ASSIRTASTDTQY
TRBV20-1	TRBJ2-1	SVIAGSSYNEQF
TRBV5-6	TRBJ1-6	ASSSLRVSRPLH
TRBV19	TRBJ1-2	ASSVGQGLYGYT
TRBV9	TRBJ2-6	ASSVGTAKSSGANVLT
TRBV30	TRBJ2-4	AWSVGRNIQY
TRBV10-3	TRBJ1-2	AISAGTGANYGYT
TRBV29-1	TRBJ2-1	SVLSGKNEQF
TRBV20-1	TRBJ2-7	SARAGGVGYEQY
TRBV18	TRBJ2-7	ASSPRSSSYEQY
TRBV30	TRBJ2-7	AWRWTDRGEQY
TRBV7-9	TRBJ1-2	ASSLAQARGYT
TRBV20-1	TRBJ2-7	SGVASSYEQY
TRBV9	TRBJ1-5	ASSVGPNSNQPQH
TRBV9	TRBJ2-5	ASSVGGRLEDPF
TRBV9	TRBJ1-2	ASSVEPTLAGGYT
TRBV20-1	TRBJ2-7	SATTGTGLKYEQY
TRBV24-1	TRBJ2-1	ATSDLTGDEDEQF
TRBV20-1	TRBJ2-3	SASSGGTDTQY
TRBV7-2	TRBJ2-1	ASSFRFGGENEQF
TRBV6-1	TRBJ2-1	ASSPSSGRALLANEQF
TRBV24-1	TRBJ1-5	ATSDSLGQPQH
TRBV5-1	TRBJ2-7	ASSLDSSGRYEQY
TRBV27	TRBJ1-1	ASSSPAQGAF
TRBV14	TRBJ1-1	ASSQDYRSAEAF
TRBV20-1	TRBJ1-1	SARGQRTEAF
TRBV5-6	TRBJ2-5	ASSQGAEETQY
TRBV3-1	TRBJ2-1	ASSQETWAGGTYNEQF
TRBV30	TRBJ2-1	AWRYGAYNEQF
TRBV5-1	TRBJ2-5	ASSIEETQY
TRBV24-1	TRBJ2-6	ATSDPSTGANVLT
TRBV27	TRBJ2-7	ASSPDRSYEQY
TRBV5-1	TRBJ2-5	ASSTVYQETQY
TRBV5-6	TRBJ1-1	ASSYGPVNTEAF
TRBV5-6	TRBJ1-2	ASSWPPGGGWLDYT
TRBV6-2/TRBV6-3	TRBJ2-1	ASSYLTGHNEQF
TRBV15	TRBJ1-1	ATSRVAGLGTEAF
TRBV28	TRBJ1-2	ASSLGQGLHRNYGYT
TRBV20-1	TRBJ2-3	SASQRERSTDTQY